This T cell receptor beta chain was recorded in a study of blood T cells in healthy people across ages. Study outcomes and limitations: What prevented conclusive comparison of naive and antigen-experienced cells was that PBMCs were unsorted. Per million T cells, TCR beta diversity dropped about linearly as age rose.

A J-beta primer mix and a sample-barcoded 5' primer were used in a second PCR of roughly 6 to 12 cycles. Samples each returned at least 2.5 million CDR3-containing paired-end reads. One entry per CDR3 protein results from TCRdb running MiXCR on the 5' RACE reads. The table includes some 1.4 million distinct CDR3 sequences, 35% to 45% detected once. As concerns this clonotype: Its specificity is not known.

Germline V lookup: CDR1 GTSNPN, CDR2 SVGIG (reference sequence). The CDR3 loop spans 14 amino acids. Trimming took off 3 bases at V and 6 bases at J, with 14 bases between the two ends. The chain recombines TRBV30 with TRBJ1-4; D unclear. The sample was blood. The receptor was derived from a woman in her late teens or twenties in good health. The CDR3 reads CAWSHTPGDEKLFF. CDR3 nucleotides: TGTGCCTGGAGCCACACGCCTGGGGATGAAAAACTGTTTTTT.